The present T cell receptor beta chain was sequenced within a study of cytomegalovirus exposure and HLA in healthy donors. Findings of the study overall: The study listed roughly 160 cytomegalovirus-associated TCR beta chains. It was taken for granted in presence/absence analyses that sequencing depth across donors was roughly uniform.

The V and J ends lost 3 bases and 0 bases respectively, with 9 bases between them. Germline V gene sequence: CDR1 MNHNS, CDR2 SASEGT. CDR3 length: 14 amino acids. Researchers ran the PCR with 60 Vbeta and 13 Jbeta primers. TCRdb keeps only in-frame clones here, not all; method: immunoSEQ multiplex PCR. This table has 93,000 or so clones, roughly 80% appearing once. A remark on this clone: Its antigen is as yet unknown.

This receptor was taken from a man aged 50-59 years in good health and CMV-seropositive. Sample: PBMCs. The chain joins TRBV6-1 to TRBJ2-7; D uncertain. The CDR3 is CASSEVGISYEQYF. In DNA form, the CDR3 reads TGTGCCAGCAGTGAGGTCGGTATCTCCTACGAGCAGTACTTC.